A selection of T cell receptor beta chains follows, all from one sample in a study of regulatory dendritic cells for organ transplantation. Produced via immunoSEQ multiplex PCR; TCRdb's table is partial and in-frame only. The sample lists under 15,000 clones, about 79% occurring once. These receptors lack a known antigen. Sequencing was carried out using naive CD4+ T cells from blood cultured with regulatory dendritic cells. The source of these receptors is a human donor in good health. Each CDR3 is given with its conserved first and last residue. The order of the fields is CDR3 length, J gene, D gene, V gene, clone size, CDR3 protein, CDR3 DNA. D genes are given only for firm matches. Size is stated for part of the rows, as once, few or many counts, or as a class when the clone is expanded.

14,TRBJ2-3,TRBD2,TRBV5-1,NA,CASSSGGNTDTQYF,TGCGCCAGCAGCTCGGGGGGGAACACAGATACGCAGTATTTT
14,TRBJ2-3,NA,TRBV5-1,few,CASSSALGGTTQYF,TGCGCCAGCAGCTCGGCCCTGGGTGGGACAACGCAGTATTTT
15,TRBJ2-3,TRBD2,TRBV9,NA,CASSAFSGGADTQYF,TGTGCCAGCAGCGCCTTTAGCGGGGGGGCGGACACGCAGTATTTT
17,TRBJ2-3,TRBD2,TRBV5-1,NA,CASSFYAASGATDTQYF,TGCGCCAGCAGCTTTTACGCGGCTAGCGGGGCCACAGATACGCAGTATTTT
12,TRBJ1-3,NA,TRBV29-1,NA,CSVEEQGNTIYF,TGCAGCGTTGAAGAACAGGGAAACACCATATATTTT
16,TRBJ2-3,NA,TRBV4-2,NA,CASSQESSEGTDTQYF,TGTGCCAGCAGCCAAGAATCCAGTGAAGGCACAGATACGCAGTATTTT
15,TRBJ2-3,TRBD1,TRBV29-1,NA,CSVEGRQGLTDTQYF,TGCAGCGTTGAAGGGCGACAGGGCCTCACAGATACGCAGTATTTT
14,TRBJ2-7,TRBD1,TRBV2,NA,CASSGQGAVYEQYF,TGTGCCAGCAGTGGACAGGGGGCAGTCTACGAGCAGTACTTC
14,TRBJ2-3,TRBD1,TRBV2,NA,CAGNRDRSTDTQYF,TGTGCCGGGAACCGGGACAGGAGCACAGATACGCAGTATTTT
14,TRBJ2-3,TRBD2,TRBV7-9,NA,CASSLRRGTDTQYF,TGTGCCAGCAGCTTAAGGCGGGGGACAGATACGCAGTATTTT
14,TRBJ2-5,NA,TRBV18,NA,CASSPTAGQETQYF,TGTGCCAGCTCACCTACCGCCGGCCAAGAGACCCAGTACTTC
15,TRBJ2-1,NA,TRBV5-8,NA,CASPRRQGSYNEQFF,TGTGCCAGCCCCCGGCGTCAGGGTTCCTACAATGAGCAGTTCTTC
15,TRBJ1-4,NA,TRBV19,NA,CASRARGFANEKLFF,TGTGCCAGTAGAGCACGAGGGTTCGCTAATGAAAAACTGTTTTTT
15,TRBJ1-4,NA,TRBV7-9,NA,CASSFNQGTNEKLFF,TGTGCCAGCAGCTTTAACCAGGGGACTAATGAAAAACTGTTTTTT
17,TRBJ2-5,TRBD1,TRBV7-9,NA,CASSLGRQGIYQETQYF,TGTGCCAGCAGCTTAGGGAGACAGGGGATTTACCAAGAGACCCAGTACTTC
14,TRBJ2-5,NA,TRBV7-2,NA,CASSFGQGQETQYF,TGTGCCAGCAGCTTCGGGCAGGGTCAAGAGACCCAGTACTTC
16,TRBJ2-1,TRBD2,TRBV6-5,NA,CASSYSRGGLGGEQFF,TGTGCCAGCAGTTACTCGCGGGGGGGGTTAGGGGGTGAGCAGTTCTTC
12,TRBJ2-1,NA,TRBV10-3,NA,CAISGETNEQFF,TGTGCCATCAGTGGGGAGACCAATGAGCAGTTCTTC
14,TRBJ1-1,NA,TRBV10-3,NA,CATISGGASTEAFF,TGTGCCACCATCTCGGGGGGGGCGAGCACTGAAGCTTTCTTT
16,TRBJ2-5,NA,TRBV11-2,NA,CASSPNVRLVQETQYF,TGTGCCAGCAGCCCGAACGTGAGGCTGGTACAAGAGACCCAGTACTTC
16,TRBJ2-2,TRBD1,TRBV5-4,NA,CASSPTGQGRTGELFF,TGTGCCAGCAGCCCCACTGGACAGGGGCGGACCGGGGAGCTGTTTTTT
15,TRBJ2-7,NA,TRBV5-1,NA,CASSILDSLTYEQYF,TGCGCCAGCAGCATCCTGGACAGTCTTACCTACGAGCAGTACTTC
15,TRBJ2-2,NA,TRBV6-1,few,CASTVGRLIGGELFF,TGTGCCAGCACGGTGGGCAGGTTAATAGGCGGGGAGCTGTTTTTT
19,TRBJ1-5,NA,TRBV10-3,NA,CAISEPTAGVPIRNQPQHF,TGTGCCATCAGTGAGCCGACCGCAGGGGTCCCAATTCGCAATCAGCCCCAGCATTTT
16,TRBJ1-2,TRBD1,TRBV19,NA,CASSRDTGTAIYGYTF,TGTGCCAGTAGCAGGGACACCGGGACAGCGATCTATGGCTACACCTTC
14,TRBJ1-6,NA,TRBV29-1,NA,CSVTEGAYNSPLHF,TGCAGCGTGACGGAGGGCGCCTATAATTCACCCCTCCACTTT
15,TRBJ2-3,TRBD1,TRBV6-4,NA,CASRRQGAQTDTQYF,TGTGCCAGCAGAAGACAGGGGGCTCAGACAGATACGCAGTATTTT
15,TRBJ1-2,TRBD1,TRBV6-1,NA,CASSTWTGGNYGYTF,TGTGCCAGCAGTACGTGGACAGGGGGCAACTATGGCTACACCTTC
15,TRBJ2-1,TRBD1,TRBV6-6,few,CASTQRGTGYNEQFF,TGTGCCAGCACCCAAAGAGGGACAGGGTACAATGAGCAGTTCTTC
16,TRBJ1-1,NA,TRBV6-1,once,CASSALPGEGGTEAFF,TGTGCCAGCAGTGCCCTCCCCGGGGAGGGAGGGACTGAAGCTTTCTTT
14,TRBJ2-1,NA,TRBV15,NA,CATSSGGTYNEQFF,TGTGCCACCAGCAGCGGGGGTACCTACAATGAGCAGTTCTTC
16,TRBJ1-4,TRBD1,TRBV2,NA,CASSARRTGTNEKLFF,TGTGCCAGCAGTGCCCGCAGGACAGGCACAAATGAAAAACTGTTTTTT
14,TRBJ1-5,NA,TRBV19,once,CASKVGRSNQPQHF,TGTGCCAGTAAAGTTGGGAGGAGCAATCAGCCCCAGCATTTT
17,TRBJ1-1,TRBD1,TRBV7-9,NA,CASSLGQGAVLTTEAFF,TGTGCCAGCAGCTTAGGACAGGGGGCGGTTTTGACCACTGAAGCTTTCTTT
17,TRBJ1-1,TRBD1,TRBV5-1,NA,CASSPIRTGIVNTEAFF,TGCGCCAGCAGCCCAATCAGGACAGGGATTGTGAACACTGAAGCTTTCTTT
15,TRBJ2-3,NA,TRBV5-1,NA,CASSLVTTSTDTQYF,TGCGCCAGCAGCTTGGTGACTACTAGCACAGATACGCAGTATTTT
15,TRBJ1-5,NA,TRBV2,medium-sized,CASSEIGLVRQPQHF,TGTGCCAGCAGTGAAATCGGCCTTGTCAGGCAGCCCCAGCATTTT
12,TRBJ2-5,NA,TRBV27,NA,CASRDSKETQYF,TGTGCCAGCAGGGACAGTAAAGAGACCCAGTACTTC
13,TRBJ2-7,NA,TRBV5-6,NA,CASSPTGNYEQYF,TGTGCCAGCAGCCCGACAGGCAACTACGAGCAGTACTTC
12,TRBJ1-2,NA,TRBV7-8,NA,CASSRGAYGYTF,TGTGCCAGCAGCCGGGGGGCCTATGGCTACACCTTC
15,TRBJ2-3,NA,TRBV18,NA,CASSPLARATDTQYF,TGTGCCAGCTCACCACTAGCCAGGGCGACAGATACGCAGTATTTT
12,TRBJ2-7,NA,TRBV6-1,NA,CASRGQTYEQYF,TGTGCCAGCAGGGGACAAACCTACGAGCAGTACTTC
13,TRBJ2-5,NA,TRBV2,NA,CASSVRREETQYF,TGTGCCAGCAGTGTTAGACGGGAAGAGACCCAGTACTTC
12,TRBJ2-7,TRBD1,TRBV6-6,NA,CASSRRGLEQYF,TGTGCCAGCAGTCGCAGGGGGCTGGAGCAGTACTTC
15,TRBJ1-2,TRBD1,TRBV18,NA,CASSPADRGGYGYTF,TGTGCCAGCTCACCGGCGGACAGGGGAGGCTATGGCTACACCTTC